This TCR beta chain was sequenced in a study of blood T cell repertoires in COVID-19. Whole-study context: Spain, Italy and the United States supplied samples that represented acute and convalescent COVID-19.

Germline CDR1 is MDHEN and CDR2 is SYDVKM. Trimming pared 8 bases from V and 7 bases from J, leaving 18 bases between. This CDR3 is 15 amino acids long. In this sample, this clone turned up once. Assay used: immunoSEQ multiplex PCR; TCRdb lists only in-frame clones, some missing. The repertoire holds about 140,000 clones, with around 84% as singletons. The sequence derives from a human donor in a cohort sampled during active COVID-19. The chain joins TRBV28 to TRBJ1-6; D is unclear. Sequenced input: peripheral blood. In nucleotides, the CDR3 is TGTGCCAGCCTCCCTTCCCGAGGGAGAAATTCACCCCTCCACTTT. The encoded protein is CASLPSRGRNSPLHF.